These T cell receptor beta chains were read from a single sample in a study of blood T cell repertoires in COVID-19. Profiled with immunoSEQ multiplex PCR; TCRdb holds only in-frame clones, not every one. The sample shows about 150,000 clones, around 84% of them seen only once. Sequencing was carried out using peripheral blood. Receptors originate from a woman aged 60-75 years with COVID-19, enrolled during active disease. The conserved cysteine and the conserved F or W are not part of the CDR3 here. D genes are given only for firm matches.

>TRBV6-1|TRBJ1-2|.
ASSEGQRPEIRGYT
>TRBV9|TRBJ1-3|.
ASSPRGGEYLMSGNTIY
>TRBV6-5|TRBJ1-1|.
ASSYSKGVTAF
>TRBV20-1|TRBJ1-4|.
SASRQATNEKLF
>TRBV30|TRBJ1-4|.
AWENEKLF
>TRBV9|TRBJ1-4|TRBD1
ASSAPGQGWEKLF
>TRBV11-2|TRBJ1-2|.
ASSSRATNLDGYT
>TRBV19|TRBJ2-1|.
ASSRLRRDEQF
>TRBV5-4|TRBJ2-7|.
ASSPRQAYEQY
>TRBV11-3|TRBJ1-1|.
ASSRGGGNTEAF
>TRBV10-1|TRBJ2-1|.
ASSGTIYNEQF
>TRBV9|TRBJ1-6|.
ASSVERNSPLH
>TRBV19|TRBJ2-1|TRBD2
ASSIKRSGLLDEQF
>TRBV27|TRBJ1-2|.
ASSLSGRGGYT
>TRBV9|TRBJ2-5|TRBD1
ASSPRPGTGGEETQY
>TRBV6-5|TRBJ1-1|.
ASQGHLNTEAF
>TRBV10-3|TRBJ1-1|.
AISESVTMNTEAF
>TRBV15|TRBJ1-4|.
ATSRDLANEKLF
>TRBV5-1|TRBJ1-5|TRBD1
ASSLVVTGGKNQPQH
>TRBV9|TRBJ1-3|TRBD1
ASSPRGTFGDTIY
>TRBV7-8|TRBJ1-5|.
ASSLDDGEGQPQH
>TRBV19|TRBJ1-6|TRBD1
ASSDRGRNSPLH
>TRBV6-6|TRBJ1-1|.
ASSYSRNTEAF